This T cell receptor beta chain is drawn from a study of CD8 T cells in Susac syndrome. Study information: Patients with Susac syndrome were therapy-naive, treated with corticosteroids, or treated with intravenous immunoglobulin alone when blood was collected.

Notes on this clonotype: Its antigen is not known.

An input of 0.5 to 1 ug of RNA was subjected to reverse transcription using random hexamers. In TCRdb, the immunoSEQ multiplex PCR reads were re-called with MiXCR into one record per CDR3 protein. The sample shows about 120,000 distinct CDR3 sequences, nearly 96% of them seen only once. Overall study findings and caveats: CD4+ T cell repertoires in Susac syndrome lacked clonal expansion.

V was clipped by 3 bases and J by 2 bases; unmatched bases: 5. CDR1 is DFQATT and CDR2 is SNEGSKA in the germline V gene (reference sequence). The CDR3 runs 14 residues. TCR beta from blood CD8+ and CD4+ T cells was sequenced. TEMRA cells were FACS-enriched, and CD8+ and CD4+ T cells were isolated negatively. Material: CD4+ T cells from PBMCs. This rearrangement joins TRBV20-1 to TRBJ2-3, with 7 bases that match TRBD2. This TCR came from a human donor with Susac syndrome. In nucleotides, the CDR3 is TGCAGTGCTAGTGGGGGGGGTCCCACAGATACGCAGTATTTT. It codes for CSASGGGPTDTQYF.